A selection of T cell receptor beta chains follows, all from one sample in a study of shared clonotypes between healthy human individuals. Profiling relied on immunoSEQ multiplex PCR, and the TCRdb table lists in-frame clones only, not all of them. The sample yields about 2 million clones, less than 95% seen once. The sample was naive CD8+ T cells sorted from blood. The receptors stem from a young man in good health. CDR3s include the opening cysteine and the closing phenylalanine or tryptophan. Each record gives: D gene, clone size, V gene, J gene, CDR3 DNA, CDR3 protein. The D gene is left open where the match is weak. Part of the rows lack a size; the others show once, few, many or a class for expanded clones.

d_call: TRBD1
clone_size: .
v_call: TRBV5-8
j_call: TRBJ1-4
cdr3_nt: TGTGCCAGCAGCTCTTCGTCCCGGGACAGGGGGCTGATTGAAAAACTGTTTTTT
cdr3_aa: CASSSSSRDRGLIEKLFF

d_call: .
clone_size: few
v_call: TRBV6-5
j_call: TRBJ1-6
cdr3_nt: TGTGCCAGCAGTTACCCTATGGTCCCTCTTAATTCACCCCTCCACTTT
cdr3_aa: CASSYPMVPLNSPLHF

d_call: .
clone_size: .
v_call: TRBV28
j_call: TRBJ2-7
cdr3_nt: TGTGCCAGCACCCAGGGACACGAGCAGTACTTC
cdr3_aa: CASTQGHEQYF

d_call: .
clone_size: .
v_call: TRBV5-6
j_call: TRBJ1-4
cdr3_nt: TGTGCCAGCAGCTTGGGACCGGGGAAACTGTTTTTT
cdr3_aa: CASSLGPGKLFF

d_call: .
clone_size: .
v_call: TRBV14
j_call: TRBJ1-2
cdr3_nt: TGTGCCAGCAGCCATCTAACGGGCGGGGATGGCTACACCTTC
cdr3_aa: CASSHLTGGDGYTF

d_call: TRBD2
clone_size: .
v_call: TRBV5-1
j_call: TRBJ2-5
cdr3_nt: TGCGCCAGCAGCTCACCGGGAGGGGAGGAGACCCAGTACTTC
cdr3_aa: CASSSPGGEETQYF

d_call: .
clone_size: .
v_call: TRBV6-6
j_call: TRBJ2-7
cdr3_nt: TGTGCCAGCAGTTACTCCTCGCACTACGAGCAGTACTTC
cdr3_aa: CASSYSSHYEQYF

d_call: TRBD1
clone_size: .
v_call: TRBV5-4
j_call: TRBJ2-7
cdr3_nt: TGTGCCAGCAGCTTGGGTGCCCCAGGGGGCCACGAGCAGTACTTC
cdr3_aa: CASSLGAPGGHEQYF

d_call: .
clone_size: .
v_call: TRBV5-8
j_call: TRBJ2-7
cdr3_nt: TGTGCCAGCAGCCCGTACAGCTCGCAGCAGTACTTC
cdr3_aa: CASSPYSSQQYF

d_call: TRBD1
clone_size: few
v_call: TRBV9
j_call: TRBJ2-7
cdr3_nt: TGTGCCAGCAGCGTAGGGGGACAGGACTACGAGCAGTACTTC
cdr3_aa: CASSVGGQDYEQYF

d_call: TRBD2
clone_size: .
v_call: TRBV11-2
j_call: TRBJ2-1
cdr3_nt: TGTGCCAGCAGCTTAGTGCCTAGCGGGAGTATCTCCTACAATGAGCAGTTCTTC
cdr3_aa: CASSLVPSGSISYNEQFF

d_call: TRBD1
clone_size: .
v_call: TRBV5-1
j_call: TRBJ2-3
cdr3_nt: TGCGCCAGCAGCTTGGCCATTTTGGGACAGGGGGCGGGAGATACGCAGTATTTT
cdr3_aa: CASSLAILGQGAGDTQYF

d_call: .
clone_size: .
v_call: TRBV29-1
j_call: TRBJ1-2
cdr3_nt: TGCAGCGTGACAGAGATAACTAACTATGGCTACACCTTC
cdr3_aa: CSVTEITNYGYTF

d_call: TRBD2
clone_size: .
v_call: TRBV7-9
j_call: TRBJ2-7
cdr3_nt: TGTGCCAGCAGCTCCCCGATAGCGGGCGATGAGCAGTACTTC
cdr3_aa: CASSSPIAGDEQYF

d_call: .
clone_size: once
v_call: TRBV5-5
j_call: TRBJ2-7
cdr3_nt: TGTGCCAGCAGCTTGGATGGGGGCTCCTACGAGCAGTACTTC
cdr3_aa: CASSLDGGSYEQYF

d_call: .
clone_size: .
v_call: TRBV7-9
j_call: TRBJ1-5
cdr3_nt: TGTGCCAGCAGCTTAGGACCCCCCACAGGGAATCAGCCCCAGCATTTT
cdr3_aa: CASSLGPPTGNQPQHF

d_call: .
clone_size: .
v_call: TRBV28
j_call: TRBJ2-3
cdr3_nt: TGTGCCAGCAGTTTCGGGGGTGGCGGCACAGATACGCAGTATTTT
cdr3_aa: CASSFGGGGTDTQYF

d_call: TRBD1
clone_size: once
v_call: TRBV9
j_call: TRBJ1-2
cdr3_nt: TGTGCCAGCAGGGGGACAGGGGTCTATGGCTACACCTTC
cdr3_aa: CASRGTGVYGYTF

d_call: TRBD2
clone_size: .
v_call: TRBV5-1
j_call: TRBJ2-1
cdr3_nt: TGCGCCAGCAGCTTGGGCCCAGCGGGAGGGAGTGAGCAGTTCTTC
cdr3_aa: CASSLGPAGGSEQFF

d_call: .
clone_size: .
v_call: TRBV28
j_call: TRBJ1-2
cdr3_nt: TGTGCCAGCCTCAGATTTTCCTATGGCTACACCTTC
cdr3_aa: CASLRFSYGYTF

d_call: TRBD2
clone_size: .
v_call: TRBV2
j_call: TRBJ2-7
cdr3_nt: TGTGCCAGCAGTGAATCAGGAGCGGGGTCCTCCTACGAGCAGTACTTC
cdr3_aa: CASSESGAGSSYEQYF

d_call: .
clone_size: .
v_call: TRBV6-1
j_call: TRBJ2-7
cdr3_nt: TGTGCCAGCCTTTTCGAGGACTCCTACGAGCAGTACTTC
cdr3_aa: CASLFEDSYEQYF

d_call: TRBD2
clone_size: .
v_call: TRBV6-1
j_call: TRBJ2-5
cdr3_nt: TGTGCCAGCACCTCCAGACTAGCGGCATTCGAGACCCAGTACTTC
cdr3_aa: CASTSRLAAFETQYF

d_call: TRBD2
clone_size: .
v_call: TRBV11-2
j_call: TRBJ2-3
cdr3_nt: TGTGCCAGCAGCAAACTAGCGACTCACACAGATACGCAGTATTTT
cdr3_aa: CASSKLATHTDTQYF

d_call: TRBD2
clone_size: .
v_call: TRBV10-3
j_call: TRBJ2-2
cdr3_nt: TGTGCCATCAAGGCGACTAGCCGCTACGCGAACACCGGGGAGCTGTTTTTT
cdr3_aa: CAIKATSRYANTGELFF

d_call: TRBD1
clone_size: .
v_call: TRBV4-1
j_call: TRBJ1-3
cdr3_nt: TGCGCCAGCAGCCCGGACAGGGGTGGAAACACCATATATTTT
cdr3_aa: CASSPDRGGNTIYF

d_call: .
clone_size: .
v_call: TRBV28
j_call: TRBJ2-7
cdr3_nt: TGTGCCAGCAGTTTACACGGGACCTCCTACGAGCAGTACTTC
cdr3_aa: CASSLHGTSYEQYF

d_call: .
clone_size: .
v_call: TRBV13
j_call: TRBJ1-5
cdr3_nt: TGTGCCAGCAGCTTATCAGGGAATCAGCCCCAGCATTTT
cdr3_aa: CASSLSGNQPQHF

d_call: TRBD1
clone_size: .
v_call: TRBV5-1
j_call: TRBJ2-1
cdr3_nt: TGCGCCAGCAGCCCCGGGACAGGGGGATCGGATGAGCAGTTCTTC
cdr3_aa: CASSPGTGGSDEQFF

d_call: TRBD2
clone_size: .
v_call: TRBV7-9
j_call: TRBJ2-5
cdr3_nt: TGTGCCAGCACCCAATCCCCGGGGGGGCTTCAAGAGACCCAGTACTTC
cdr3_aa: CASTQSPGGLQETQYF

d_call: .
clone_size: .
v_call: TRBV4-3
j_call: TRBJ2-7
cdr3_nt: TGCGCCAGCAGCCAAGATTTAGGGTACTACGAGCAGTACTTC
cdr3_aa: CASSQDLGYYEQYF

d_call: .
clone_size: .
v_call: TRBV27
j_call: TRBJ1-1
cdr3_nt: TGTGCCAGCAGAAGCGGGGGAGAAGCTTTCTTT
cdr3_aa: CASRSGGEAFF

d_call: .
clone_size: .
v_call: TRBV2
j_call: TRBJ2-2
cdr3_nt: TGTGCCAGCAGTAGGTTAGGGGGAGTCACCGGGGAGCTGTTTTTT
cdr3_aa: CASSRLGGVTGELFF

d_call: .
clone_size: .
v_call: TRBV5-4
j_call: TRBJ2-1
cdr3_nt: TGTGCCAGCAGCTTGGCCGCGGGGAAGGGTCTCTCCTACAATGAGCAGTTCTTC
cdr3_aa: CASSLAAGKGLSYNEQFF

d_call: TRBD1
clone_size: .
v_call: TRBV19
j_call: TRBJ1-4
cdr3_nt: TGTGCCAGTACCACAGGGGCTCGGGAAAAACTGTTTTTT
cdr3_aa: CASTTGAREKLFF

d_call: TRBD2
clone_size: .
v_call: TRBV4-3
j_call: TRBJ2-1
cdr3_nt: TGCGCCAGCAGCCAGGAGCGCTTAGCGGGAGAGGGGGACTACAATGAGCAGTTCTTC
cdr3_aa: CASSQERLAGEGDYNEQFF

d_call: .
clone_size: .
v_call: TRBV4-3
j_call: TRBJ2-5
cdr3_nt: TGCGCCAGCAGCCAAGATGTCGGGGCTGGAGAGACCCAGTACTTC
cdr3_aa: CASSQDVGAGETQYF

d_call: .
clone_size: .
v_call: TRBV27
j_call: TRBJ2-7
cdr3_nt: TGTGCCAGCAGTTTATCCGGGAACGAGCAGTACTTC
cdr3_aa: CASSLSGNEQYF

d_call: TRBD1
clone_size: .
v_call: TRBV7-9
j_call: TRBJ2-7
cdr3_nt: TGTGCCAGCAGCTCACAAAAGGGACAGCCGGTCTCCTACGAGCAGTACTTC
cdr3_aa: CASSSQKGQPVSYEQYF

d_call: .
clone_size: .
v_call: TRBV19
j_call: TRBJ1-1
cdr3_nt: TGTGCCAGTAGTATAGATCTTCGGACGGCAAACACTGAAGCTTTCTTT
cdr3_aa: CASSIDLRTANTEAFF

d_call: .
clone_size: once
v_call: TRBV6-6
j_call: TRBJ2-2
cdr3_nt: TGTGCCAGCAGTTTCCCAGGGAGAACCGGGGAGCTGTTTTTT
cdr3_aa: CASSFPGRTGELFF

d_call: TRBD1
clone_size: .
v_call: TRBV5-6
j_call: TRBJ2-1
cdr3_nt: TGTGCCAGCAGCTTCGACAGGGCCTACAATGAGCAGTTCTTC
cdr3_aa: CASSFDRAYNEQFF

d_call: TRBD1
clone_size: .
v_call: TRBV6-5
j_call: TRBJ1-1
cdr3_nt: TGTGCCAGCAGTTACCCAGGACAGGGGAGGACTGAAGCTTTCTTT
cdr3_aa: CASSYPGQGRTEAFF

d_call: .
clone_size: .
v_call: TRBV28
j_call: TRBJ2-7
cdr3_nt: TGTGCCAGCAGCCCCCTCGCCGATTACTACGAGCAGTACTTC
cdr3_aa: CASSPLADYYEQYF

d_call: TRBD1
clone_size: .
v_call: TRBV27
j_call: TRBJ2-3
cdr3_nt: TGTGCCAGCAGTTTGGCACAGGGGAGCACAGATACGCAGTATTTT
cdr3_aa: CASSLAQGSTDTQYF